This TCR beta chain was profiled in a study of cytomegalovirus exposure and HLA in healthy donors. Turning to the study itself: There were 85 million or so unique TCRs (from HLA-typed donors) in an early data release.

Study-level findings and limits: CMV serostatus was the only immune exposure information that was available. Roughly uniform sequencing depth across donors was assumed, possibly incorrectly.

On this clone itself: The antigen is not known.

Primers for the PCR totalled 60 Vbeta and 13 Jbeta. Data came from immunoSEQ multiplex PCR; TCRdb stores just in-frame clones and leaves some out. The sample shows approximately 110,000 clones, about 61% of them seen only once. The sequenced material came from PBMCs. The receptor's source is a man aged 18 to 29 in good health and CMV-seropositive.

CDR3 in DNA: TGTGCCAGCAGTGACTCGAGTCTTGGCGCGGGGGGGCACTACGAGCAGTACTTC. Protein: CASSDSSLGAGGHYEQYF. The chain recombines TRBV6-4 with TRBJ2-7; 9 bases are a match to TRBD2. Trimming at V came to 0 bases and at J to 3 bases, leaving 12 bases not matched to a gene. This CDR3 region has 18 residues. Germline V CDR1 and CDR2: MRHNA, SNTAGT.